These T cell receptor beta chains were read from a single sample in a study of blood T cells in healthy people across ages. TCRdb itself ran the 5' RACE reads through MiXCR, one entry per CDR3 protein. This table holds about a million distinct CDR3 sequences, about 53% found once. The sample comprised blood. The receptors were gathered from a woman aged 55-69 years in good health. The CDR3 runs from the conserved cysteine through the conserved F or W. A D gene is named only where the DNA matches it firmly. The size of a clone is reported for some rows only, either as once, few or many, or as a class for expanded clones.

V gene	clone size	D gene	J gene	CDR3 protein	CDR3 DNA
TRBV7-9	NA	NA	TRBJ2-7	CASSTEWGTAHYEQYF	TGTGCCAGCAGCACAGAATGGGGAACCGCACACTACGAGCAGTACTTC
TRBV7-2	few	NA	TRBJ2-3	CASSARGTQYF	TGTGCCAGCAGCGCCCGTGGTACGCAGTATTTT
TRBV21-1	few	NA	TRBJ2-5	CASSKIAGGVETQYF	TGTGCCAGCAGCAAGATAGCGGGAGGGGTGGAGACCCAGTACTTC
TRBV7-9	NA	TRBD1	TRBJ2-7	CASSAYRGRGEQYF	TGTGCCAGCAGCGCGTACAGGGGACGGGGCGAGCAGTACTTC
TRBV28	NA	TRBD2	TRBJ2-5	CASSLREREKGETQYF	TGTGCCAGCAGTTTAAGGGAGCGGGAGAAGGGAGAGACCCAGTACTTC
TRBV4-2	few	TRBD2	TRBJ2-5	CASSQGRIAGGGETQYF	TGTGCCAGCAGCCAGGGGAGAATAGCGGGAGGGGGGGAGACCCAGTACTTC
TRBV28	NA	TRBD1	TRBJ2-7	CASSLARTGYAYEQYF	TGTGCCAGCAGTTTAGCTCGGACAGGGTACGCCTACGAGCAGTACTTC
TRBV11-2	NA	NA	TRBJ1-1	CASKPDRRTKNTEAFF	TGTGCCAGCAAACCTGACAGGCGAACCAAGAACACTGAAGCTTTCTTT
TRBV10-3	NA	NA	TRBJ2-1	CAIRGGAGANNEQFF	TGTGCCATCAGAGGGGGGGCGGGAGCGAACAATGAGCAGTTCTTC
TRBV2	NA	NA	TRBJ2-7	CASSGAGDNEQYF	TGTGCCAGCAGTGGGGCAGGGGACAATGAGCAGTACTTC
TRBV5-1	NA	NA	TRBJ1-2	CASPGGHTF	TGCGCCAGCCCTGGAGGCCACACCTTC
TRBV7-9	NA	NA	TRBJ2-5	CASSPSYQETQYF	TGTGCCAGCAGCCCCTCGTACCAAGAGACCCAGTACTTC
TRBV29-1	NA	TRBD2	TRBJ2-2	CSVGLAGTGELFF	TGCAGCGTGGGACTAGCTGGCACCGGGGAGCTGTTTTTT
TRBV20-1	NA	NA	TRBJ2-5	CSASPWSLETQYF	TGCAGTGCTAGTCCTTGGAGCCTGGAGACCCAGTACTTC
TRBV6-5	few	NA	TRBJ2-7	CASSRDSGRYYEQYF	TGTGCCAGCAGCAGGGACTCGGGGAGGTATTACGAGCAGTACTTC
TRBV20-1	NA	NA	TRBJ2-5	CSARGGAGATATGETQYF	TGCAGTGCTAGGGGCGGCGCGGGCGCCACTGCGACAGGAGAGACCCAGTACTTC
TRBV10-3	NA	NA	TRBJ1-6	CAISPVDSPLHF	TGTGCCATCAGTCCGGTGGATTCACCCCTCCACTTT
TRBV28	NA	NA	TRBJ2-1	CASSFRLDNGQFF	TGTGCCAGCAGTTTCCGACTCGACAATGGGCAGTTCTTC
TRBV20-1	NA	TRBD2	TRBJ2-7	CSARDPGGGLYEQYF	TGCAGTGCTAGAGATCCGGGGGGGGGACTATACGAGCAGTACTTC
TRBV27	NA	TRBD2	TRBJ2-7	CASSPGLVIHEQYF	TGTGCCAGCAGTCCCGGACTAGTAATCCACGAGCAGTACTTC
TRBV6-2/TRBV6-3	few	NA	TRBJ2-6	CASRDGFSGANVLTF	TGTGCCAGTCGGGACGGATTCTCTGGGGCCAACGTCCTGACTTTC
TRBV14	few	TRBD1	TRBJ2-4	CASSHSPGQRIQYF	TGTGCCAGCAGCCATTCGCCGGGACAGCGCATTCAGTACTTC
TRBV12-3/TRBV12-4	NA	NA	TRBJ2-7	CASSPSGGRDEQYF	TGTGCCAGCAGTCCCTCAGGTGGGCGGGACGAGCAGTACTTC
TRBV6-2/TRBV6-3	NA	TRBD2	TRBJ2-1	CASTDSLAGGRSYNEQFF	TGTGCCAGCACCGACTCACTAGCGGGAGGGCGGTCCTACAATGAGCAGTTCTTC
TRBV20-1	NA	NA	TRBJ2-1	CSARSLSSAYNEQFF	TGCAGTGCTAGATCCCTTTCTAGCGCCTACAATGAGCAGTTCTTC
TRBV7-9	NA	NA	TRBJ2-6	CAIPQGGYSSGANVLTF	TGTGCCATCCCACAGGGAGGATACTCCTCTGGGGCCAACGTCCTGACTTTC
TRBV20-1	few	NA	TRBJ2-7	CSASLGPGEQYF	TGCAGTGCTAGTTTGGGGCCTGGCGAGCAGTACTTC
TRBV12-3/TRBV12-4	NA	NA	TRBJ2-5	CASSPSLEGVAYF	TGTGCCAGCAGCCCTTCCCTAGAGGGAGTTGCGTACTTC
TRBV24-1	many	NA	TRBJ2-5	CATSGRKETQYF	TGTGCCACCAGCGGACGGAAAGAGACCCAGTACTTC
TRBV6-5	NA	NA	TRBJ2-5	CAGRGNIQETQYF	TGTGCCGGCAGGGGCAACATACAAGAGACCCAGTACTTC
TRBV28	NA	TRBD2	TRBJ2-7	CASSRRGGSGLSNEQYF	TGTGCCAGCAGTCGCCGGGGGGGGTCAGGCTTATCGAATGAGCAGTACTTC
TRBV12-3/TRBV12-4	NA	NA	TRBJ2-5	CASSFQGMETQYF	TGTGCCAGCAGTTTTCAAGGGATGGAGACCCAGTACTTC
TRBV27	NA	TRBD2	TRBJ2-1	CASSAGLAEPQQFF	TGTGCCAGCAGTGCGGGACTAGCGGAACCTCAGCAGTTCTTC
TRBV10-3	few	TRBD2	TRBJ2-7	CATRTSGSYEQYF	TGTGCCACTAGGACTAGCGGGAGCTACGAGCAGTACTTC